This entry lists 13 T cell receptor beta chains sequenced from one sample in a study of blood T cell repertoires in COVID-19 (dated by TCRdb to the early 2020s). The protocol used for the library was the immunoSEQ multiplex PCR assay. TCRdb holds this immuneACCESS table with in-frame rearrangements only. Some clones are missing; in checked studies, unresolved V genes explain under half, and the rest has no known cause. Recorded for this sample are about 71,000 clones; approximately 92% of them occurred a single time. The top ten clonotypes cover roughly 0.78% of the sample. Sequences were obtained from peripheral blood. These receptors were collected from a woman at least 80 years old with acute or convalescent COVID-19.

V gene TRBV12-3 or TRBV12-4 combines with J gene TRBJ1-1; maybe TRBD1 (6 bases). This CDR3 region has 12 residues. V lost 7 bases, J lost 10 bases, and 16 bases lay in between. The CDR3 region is CASTEQGLRAFF. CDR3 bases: TGTGCCAGCACCGAACAGGGCCTCAGAGCTTTCTTT.

The CDR3 reads CASSGSYSNQPQHF. The CDR3 DNA follows: TGTGCCAGCAGCGGGAGTTATAGCAATCAGCCCCAGCATTTT. This chain joins TRBV7-2 and TRBJ1-5, with no clear D. V lost 5 bases, J lost 0 bases, and 8 bases lay in between. The length of the CDR3 is 14 residues. Germline lookup yields CDR1 SGHTA and CDR2 FQGNSA.

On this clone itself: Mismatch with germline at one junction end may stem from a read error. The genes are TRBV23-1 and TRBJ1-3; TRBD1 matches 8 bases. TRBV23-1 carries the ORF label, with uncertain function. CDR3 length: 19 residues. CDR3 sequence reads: CASSQNPSPGGPSGNTIYF. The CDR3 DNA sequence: TGCGCCAGCAGTCAAAATCCCTCTCCAGGGGGCCCTTCTGGAAACACTATATATTTT.

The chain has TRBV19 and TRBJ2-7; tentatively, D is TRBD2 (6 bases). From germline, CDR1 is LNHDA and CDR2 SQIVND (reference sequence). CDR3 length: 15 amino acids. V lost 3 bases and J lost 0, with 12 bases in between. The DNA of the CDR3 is TGTGCCAGTAGTATTTGGGACGGGAGCTCCTACGAGCAGTACTTC. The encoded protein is CASSIWDGSSYEQYF.

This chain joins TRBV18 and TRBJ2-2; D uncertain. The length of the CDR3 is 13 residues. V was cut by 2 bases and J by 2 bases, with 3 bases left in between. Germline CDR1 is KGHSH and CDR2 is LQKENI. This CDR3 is CASSPSNTGELFF. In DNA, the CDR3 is TGTGCCAGCTCACCAAGCAACACCGGGGAGCTGTTTTTT.

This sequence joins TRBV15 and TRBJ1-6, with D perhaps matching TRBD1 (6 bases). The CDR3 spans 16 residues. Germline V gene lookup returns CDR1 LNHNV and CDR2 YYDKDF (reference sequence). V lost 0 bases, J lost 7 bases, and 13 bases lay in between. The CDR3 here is CATSRDAGQRNSPLHF. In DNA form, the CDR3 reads TGTGCCACCAGCAGAGATGCAGGACAGAGAAATTCACCCCTCCACTTT.

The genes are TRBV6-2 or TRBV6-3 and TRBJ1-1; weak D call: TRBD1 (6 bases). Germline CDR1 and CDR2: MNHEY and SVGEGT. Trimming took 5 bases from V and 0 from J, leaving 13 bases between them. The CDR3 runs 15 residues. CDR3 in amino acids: CASSPPRGLNTEAFF. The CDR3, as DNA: TGTGCCAGCAGTCCCCCCAGGGGACTGAACACTGAAGCTTTCTTT.

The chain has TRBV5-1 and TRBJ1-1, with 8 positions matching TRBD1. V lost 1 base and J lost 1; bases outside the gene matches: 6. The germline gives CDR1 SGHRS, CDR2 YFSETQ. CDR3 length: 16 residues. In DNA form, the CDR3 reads TGCGCCAGCAGCTTGACGACCGGACAGGGGAACACTGAAGCTTTCTTT. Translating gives CASSLTTGQGNTEAFF.

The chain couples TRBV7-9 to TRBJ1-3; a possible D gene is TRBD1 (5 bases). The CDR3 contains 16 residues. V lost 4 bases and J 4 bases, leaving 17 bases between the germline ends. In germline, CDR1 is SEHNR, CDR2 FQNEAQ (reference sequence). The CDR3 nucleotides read TGTGCCAGCAGCTCGACGGGAGGGGTCGGCGGAAACACCATATATTTT. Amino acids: CASSSTGGVGGNTIYF. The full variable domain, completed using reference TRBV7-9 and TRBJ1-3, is DTGVSQNPRHKITKRGQNVTFRCDPISEHNRLYWYRQTLGQGPEFLTYFQNEAQLEKSRLLSDRFSAERPKGSFSTLEIQRTEQGDSAMYLCASSSTGGVGGNTIYFGEGSWLTVV.

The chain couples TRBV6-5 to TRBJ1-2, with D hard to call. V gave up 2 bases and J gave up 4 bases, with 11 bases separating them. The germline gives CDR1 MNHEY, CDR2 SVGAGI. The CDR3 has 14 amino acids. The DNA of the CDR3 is TGTGCCAGCAGTTACCTGTCAGGCTCCTATGGCTACACCTTC. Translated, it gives CASSYLSGSYGYTF.

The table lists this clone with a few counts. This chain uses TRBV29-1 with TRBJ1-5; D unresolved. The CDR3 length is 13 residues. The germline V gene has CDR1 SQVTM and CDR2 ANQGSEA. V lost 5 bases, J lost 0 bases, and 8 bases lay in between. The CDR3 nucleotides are TGCAGCGTTTGCGAAAATAGCAATCAGCCCCAGCATTTT. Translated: CSVCENSNQPQHF.

DNA of the CDR3: TGTGCCAGCAGCCTCCAAGCGACCGGGACCTACAATGAGCAGTTCTTC. Translation gives CASSLQATGTYNEQFF. The chain recombines TRBV4-2 with TRBJ2-1; tentative D call: TRBD2 (5 bases). V dropped 4 bases and J dropped 2 bases, with 15 bases sitting between them. Per the germline V gene, CDR1 is LGHNA and CDR2 is YNFKEQ. The CDR3 extends over 16 amino acids.

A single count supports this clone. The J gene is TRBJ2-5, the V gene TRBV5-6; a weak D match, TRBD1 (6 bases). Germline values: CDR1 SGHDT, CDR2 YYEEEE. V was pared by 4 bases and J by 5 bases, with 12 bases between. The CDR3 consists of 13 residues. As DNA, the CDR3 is TGTGCCAGCAGCCAACAGGGTTTTGAGACCCAGTACTTC. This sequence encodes CASSQQGFETQYF.